This T cell receptor (beta chain) was identified in a study of blood T cells in healthy people across ages. A sample-barcoded 5' primer and a J-beta primer mix were used in a second PCR of about 6 to 11 cycles. TCRdb recomputed calls from the 5' RACE reads with MiXCR, one row per CDR3 protein. The sample contains about 1,600,000 distinct CDR3 sequences, around 42% of which appear only once. Germline assignment: CDR1 KGHSH and CDR2 LQKENI. Losses at the gene ends were 4 bases for V and 0 bases for J; bases not matched to a gene: 6. The CDR3 is 17 residues long. The sequence came from a young woman in good health. V and J are TRBV18 and TRBJ2-6; 7 bases fit TRBD1. What was sequenced was blood. CDR3 residues: CASSQGAPHSGANVLTF. The DNA for the CDR3 is TGTGCCAGCTCACAGGGGGCGCCTCACTCTGGGGCCAACGTCCTGACTTTC.